This T cell receptor beta chain emerged from a study of blood T cell repertoires in COVID-19. About the study: Collection of acute and convalescent COVID-19 samples took place in the United States, Italy and Spain. Sources were T cells, B-cell-depleted T cells, or PBMCs; the material itself was cDNA or gDNA.

Profiled with immunoSEQ multiplex PCR; TCRdb holds only in-frame clones, not every one. In the table there are about 260,000 clones, about 90% of which are singletons. Seattle patients were enrolled while actively infected and followed longitudinally. V was shortened by 6 bases and J by 5 bases, with 10 bases between the two germline ends. CDR3 length: 12 residues. The sequenced sample was peripheral blood. The receptor comes from a person under 30 with COVID-19, enrolled during active disease. The chain employs TRBV12-3 or TRBV12-4 and TRBJ1-1, with D perhaps TRBD1 (5 bases). The CDR3 loop reads CASSYGGTEAFF. The CDR3 DNA follows: TGTGCCAGCAGCTACGGGGGGACTGAAGCTTTCTTT.